The next 11 T cell receptor beta chains were all read from a single sample in a study of shared clonotypes between healthy human individuals. Assay used: immunoSEQ multiplex PCR; TCRdb lists only in-frame clones, some missing. Of 950,000 to 1,100,000 clones listed, around 75% are singletons. The source material was memory CD4+ T cells sorted from blood. The sample's subset: CD45RA-negative fraction. These receptors all come from a man between 18 and 29 years old in good health.

The chain recombines TRBV9 with TRBJ2-5, with no clear D. The ends were cut back, 4 bases at V and 2 bases at J, with 9 bases in the middle. CDR3 size: 13 residues. The V gene's germline CDR1 is SGDLS and CDR2 YYNGEE. The CDR3, as DNA: TGTGCCAGCAGCTTGGGGTGGCAAGAGACCCAGTACTTC. Translating it yields CASSLGWQETQYF.

This clone was seen ten or more times. V gene TRBV28 combines with J gene TRBJ1-5; D remains unclear. CDR1 and CDR2 (germline): MDHEN, SYDVKM. The V gene lost 2 bases and the J gene lost 5 bases, with 10 bases spanning the gap. The CDR3 is made up of 14 amino acids. Here the CDR3 DNA reads TGTGCCAGCAGTTTAACCCAGCGGGATCAGCCCCAGCATTTT. Protein sequence: CASSLTQRDQPQHF.

The chain links TRBV18 to TRBJ2-3, with TRBD2 identical over 8 bases. The CDR3 is made up of 16 amino acids. Germline CDR1 is KGHSH and CDR2 is LQKENI. Trimming took 2 bases from V and 0 from J; bases not matched to a gene: 4. The chain's CDR3 is CASSPSTGGSTDTQYF. CDR3 sequence (DNA): TGTGCCAGCTCACCATCTACGGGAGGGAGCACAGATACGCAGTATTTT. Full variable domain (missing parts from reference TRBV18 and TRBJ2-3): NAGVMQNPRHLVRRRGQEARLRCSPMKGHSHVYWYRQLPEEGLKFMVYLQKENIIDESGMPKERFSAEFPKEGPSILRIQQVVRGDSAAYFCASSPSTGGSTDTQYFGPGTRLTVL.

This chain uses TRBV19 with TRBJ2-7; D may be TRBD1 (6 bases). Germline CDR1 reads LNHDA; CDR2 reads SQIVND (reference sequence). Trimming removed 4 bases at V and 4 bases at J, with 17 bases between. The CDR3 consists of 15 residues. The CDR3 spells CASSNGQLGGYEQYF. In nucleotides, the CDR3 is TGTGCCAGTAGTAACGGACAGCTAGGGGGTTACGAGCAGTACTTC.

The rearrangement joins TRBV5-1 to TRBJ2-5; TRBD1 agrees at 11 bases. J gave up 8 bases and V 1 base, and 4 bases lay outside the gene matches. The CDR3 is 14 residues long. Germline assignment: CDR1 SGHRS and CDR2 YFSETQ. CDR3 sequence reads: CASSLNGQGATQYF. DNA for the CDR3: TGCGCCAGCAGCTTGAACGGACAGGGGGCTACCCAGTACTTC.

This clone was seen a few times. V usage is TRBV4-2 and J usage is TRBJ1-2; maybe TRBD1 (5 bases). Trimming removed 0 bases from V and 5 bases from J, with 13 bases in between. Germline-derived CDR1 and CDR2 are LGHNA and YNFKEQ. The CDR3 consists of 15 residues. The DNA for the CDR3 is TGTGCCAGCAGCCAAGAAGCATGGGGGGTGTATGGCTACACCTTC. Residues: CASSQEAWGVYGYTF.

The rearrangement joins TRBV14 to TRBJ1-1; TRBD1 might be the D (6 bases). Trimming left V 5 bases short and J 4 bases short, with 20 bases between. CDR1 and CDR2 from the germline V gene are SGHDN and FVKESK. CDR3 length equals 16 residues. Here the CDR3 DNA reads TGTGCCAGCAGCGCGACGCCGGGGGCGCTTGGCACTGAAGCTTTCTTT. Translating gives CASSATPGALGTEAFF.

This clone was seen more than once but under ten times. The V and J genes are TRBV20-1 and TRBJ1-2; D is ambiguous. The CDR3 has 8 residues. The germline gives CDR1 DFQATT, CDR2 SNEGSKA (reference sequence). CDR3 DNA: TGCAGCGCGGATGGCTACACCTTC. Translation: CSADGYTF.

Notes on this clone: A read error may be the cause here, since a much bigger clone is one base away. The rearrangement joins TRBV6-6 to TRBJ1-5, with D unclear. CDR1 is MNHNY, CDR2 SVGAGI, per germline (reference sequence). The CDR3 contains 13 residues. CDR3 nucleotide sequence: TGTGCCAACAGTTACGGTAGCAATCAGCCCCAGCATTTT. Amino acids: CANSYGSNQPQHF.

In its sample, this clone was seen a few times. The rearrangement joins TRBV11-2 to TRBJ2-3; 9 bases align to TRBD2. The ends lost 9 bases at V and 1 base at J; junction bases unmatched: 5. Looked up from germline, CDR1 is SGHAT and CDR2 is FQNNGV. This CDR3 has 14 residues. CDR3 sequence: CASSGSRGTDTQYF. The CDR3 DNA is TGTGCCAGTAGCGGGAGTCGTGGCACAGATACGCAGTATTTT.

The sample holds one count of this clone. This sequence joins TRBV19 and TRBJ1-5; D possibly corresponds to TRBD1 (5 bases). Trimming left V 8 bases short and J 3 bases short, with 17 bases between. The CDR3 loop spans 15 amino acids. CDR1 LNHDA and CDR2 SQIVND come from the germline V gene (reference sequence). CDR3 in amino acids: CASSPETAYNQPQHF. In nucleotides, the CDR3 is TGTGCCAGTTCGCCTGAGACAGCGTACAATCAGCCCCAGCATTTT. Drawing the rest from reference TRBV19 and TRBJ1-5, the complete variable domain is DGGITQSPKYLFRKEGQNVTLSCEQNLNHDAMYWYRQDPGQGLRLIYYSQIVNDFQKGDIAEGYSVSREKKESFPLTVTSAQKNPTAFYLCASSPETAYNQPQHFGDGTRLSIL.